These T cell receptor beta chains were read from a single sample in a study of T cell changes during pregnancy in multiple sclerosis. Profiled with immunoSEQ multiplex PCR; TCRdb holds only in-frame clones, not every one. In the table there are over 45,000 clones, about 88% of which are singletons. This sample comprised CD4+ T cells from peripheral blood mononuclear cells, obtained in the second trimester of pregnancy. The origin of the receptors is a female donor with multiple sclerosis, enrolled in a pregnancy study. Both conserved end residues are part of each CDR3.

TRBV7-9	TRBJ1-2	CASSTLPEQGSHGYTF
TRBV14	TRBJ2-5	CASSPRPAETQYF
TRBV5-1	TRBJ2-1	CASSARGRSSYNEQFF
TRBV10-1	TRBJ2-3	CASSGTSVGTDTQYF
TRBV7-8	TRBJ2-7	CASSFRSGGSYEQYF
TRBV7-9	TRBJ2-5	CASRPGEGKQETQYF
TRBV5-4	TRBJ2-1	CASRPSGRALSYNEQFF
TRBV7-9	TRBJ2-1	CASSLTGASYNEQFF
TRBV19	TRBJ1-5	CASSRSRGNQPQHF
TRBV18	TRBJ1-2	CASSPPSGGGIDGYTF
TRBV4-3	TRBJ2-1	CASSPHPTGGEVNEQFF
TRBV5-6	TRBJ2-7	CASSGTGLLSYEQYF
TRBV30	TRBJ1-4	CAWKGQNEKLFF
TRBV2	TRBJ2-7	CASRILAGPYEQYF
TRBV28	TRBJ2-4	CASSPPGTTQNIQYF